The clone carrying this TCR beta chain was seen a single time. The CDR3 loop spans 15 amino acids. CDR1 and CDR2 from the germline V gene are SQVTM and ANQGSEA. Trimming shortened V by 4 bases and J by 6 bases, and 18 bases separated the two germline ends. This specimen comes from a study of T cell changes during pregnancy in multiple sclerosis. Sequencing used immunoSEQ multiplex PCR; TCRdb keeps in-frame clones, though not all of them. Among about 41,000 clones, approximately 90% were seen once, and the ten largest hold over 0.55%. The sequence was collected from a female donor with multiple sclerosis, enrolled in a pregnancy study. The V call is TRBV29-1, the J call TRBJ1-4; TRBD1 might be the D (5 bases). The sequencing used CD4+ T cells from peripheral blood mononuclear cells, collected in the first trimester of pregnancy. CDR3 coding DNA: TGCAGCGTTGCCAAAATGTGGGGGGGTGATGAAAAACTGTTTTTT. Encoded protein: CSVAKMWGGDEKLFF.